This T cell receptor beta chain was profiled in a study of blood T cell repertoires in COVID-19. Across the study: Whether acute or convalescent, the COVID-19 samples came from the United States, Italy and Spain. PBMCs, B-cell-depleted T cells, or T cells provided the cDNA or gDNA that made up the material.

The CDR3 is made up of 16 amino acids. J lost 8 bases, V lost 3 bases, and 12 bases had no gene match. The germline CDR1 and CDR2 sequences are DFQATT and SNEGSKA (reference sequence). In the authors' methods: Amplification with reference gene primers provided the estimates of nucleated cell counts. Here immunoSEQ multiplex PCR was the method, and the copy in TCRdb shows in-frame clones only, minus some. For V, J and clone size, that table is used; D and trimming come from the DNA. Of some 200,000 clones in the sample, over 60% are singletons; the top ten hold roughly 7%. The gene calls are TRBV20-1 and TRBJ2-1; 11 nucleotides match TRBD2. This TCR was sampled from a woman aged 70-85 years with acute or convalescent COVID-19. Input material: peripheral blood. The CDR3 nucleotides read TGCAGTGCTAGTAACCTAGCGGGGGGAGGATTTGATGAGCAGTTCTTC. Protein sequence: CSASNLAGGGFDEQFF.